Below, 17 T cell receptor beta chains from the same sample are listed, as sequenced in a study of T cell repertoires in cytomegalovirus infection. In TCRdb, the reads were re-called with MiXCR into one record per CDR3 protein. The sample has more than 350,000 distinct CDR3 sequences, 31% seen once. Sequenced input: PBMCs. All receptors come from a human donor in good health (CMV status not recorded). Some clones in this sample may be carry-over from other donors' samples.

This clonotype was detected many times. The rearrangement joins TRBV6-4 to TRBJ1-1, with a weak D call TRBD1 (5 bases). Looked up from germline, CDR1 is MRHNA and CDR2 is SNTAGT. Between the trimmed V and J ends, which lost 4 bases and 1 base, there was a span of 10 bases. The length of the CDR3 is 14 residues. CDR3 residues: CASSAGGENTEAFF. The CDR3 DNA sequence: TGTGCCAGCAGTGCTGGGGGGGAGAACACTGAAGCTTTCTTT.

This clonotype has just one count. The rearrangement uses TRBV5-1 and TRBJ1-1, with 8 bases aligning to TRBD1. Germline V lookup: CDR1 SGHRS, CDR2 YFSETQ. The CDR3 runs 16 residues. Trimming removed 0 bases from V and 5 bases from J; junction bases left unmatched: 9. The CDR3 spells CASSLAAGGGKTEAFF. The DNA of the CDR3 is TGCGCCAGCAGCTTGGCCGCAGGGGGCGGTAAGACTGAAGCTTTCTTT.

The CDR3 DNA follows: TGTGCCAGCTCATTAGTTACCGGGACAACCGCCTACGAGCAGTACTTC. Protein: CASSLVTGTTAYEQYF. This sequence joins TRBV6-2 or TRBV6-3 and TRBJ2-7; perhaps TRBD1 as D (6 bases). Deletions cut 8 bases from V and 2 bases from J, with 22 bases between. The CDR3 loop spans 16 amino acids. CDR1 is MNHEY, CDR2 SVGEGT, per germline.

This chain links TRBV7-6 with TRBJ2-7, with 10 positions matching TRBD1. Germline V gives CDR1 SGHVS, CDR2 FNYEAQ. The CDR3 runs to 16 residues. J gave up 3 bases and V 4 bases, and 9 bases lay outside the gene matches. CDR3 sequence (DNA): TGTGCCAGCAGCTATAGGAGTAGGACAGGGGGCTACGAGCAGTACTTC. It encodes CASSYRSRTGGYEQYF.

J is TRBJ2-2 and V is TRBV2; 9 bases fit TRBD2. J lost 0 bases, V lost 2 bases, and 4 bases had no gene match. CDR1 and CDR2 (germline): SNHLY, FYNNEI. The CDR3 is 17 amino acids. The CDR3 region is CASSEWLAGTNTGELFF. In DNA, the CDR3 is TGTGCCAGCAGTGAATGGCTAGCGGGGACGAACACCGGGGAGCTGTTTTTT. The full variable domain, rest sourced from reference TRBV2 and TRBJ2-2, is EPEVTQTPSHQVTQMGQEVILRCVPISNHLYFYWYRQILGQKVEFLVSFYNNEISEKSEIFDDQFSVERPDGSNFTLKIRSTKLEDSAMYFCASSEWLAGTNTGELFFGEGSRLTVL.

There are a few counts of this clonotype. The V call is TRBV7-9, the J call TRBJ1-4, with D hard to call. The CDR3 runs 15 residues. V lost 7 bases and J 6 bases, leaving 18 bases between the germline ends. Per germline, CDR1 SEHNR and CDR2 FQNEAQ (reference sequence). The CDR3: CASTPAGIGDEKLFF. In DNA, the CDR3 is TGTGCCAGCACCCCGGCGGGGATTGGCGATGAAAAACTGTTTTTT.

The chain couples TRBV20-1 to TRBJ1-6, with D perhaps TRBD1 (6 bases). Germline V gene data show CDR1 as DFQATT and CDR2 as SNEGSKA (reference sequence). V was shortened by 4 bases and J by 6 bases, with 10 bases between the two germline ends. The length of the CDR3 is 13 residues. This CDR3 is CSAKGGLNSPLHF. CDR3 DNA sequence: TGCAGTGCTAAAGGGGGTCTTAATTCACCCCTCCACTTT.

This sequence joins TRBV25-1 and TRBJ1-2; 9 nucleotides align to TRBD1. In germline, CDR1 is MGHDK, CDR2 SYGVNS. Trimming removed 6 bases from V and 4 bases from J; junction bases left unmatched: 9. This CDR3 spans 15 amino acids. This CDR3 reads CASRDGDRVLYGYTF. CDR3 nucleotides: TGTGCCAGCAGGGATGGGGACAGGGTTCTCTATGGCTACACCTTC.

J is TRBJ2-3 and V is TRBV5-1; the D gene is possibly TRBD2 (7 bases). This CDR3 region has 15 residues. Per the germline V gene, CDR1 is SGHRS and CDR2 is YFSETQ. Trimming took 3 bases from V and 7 from J, leaving 18 bases between them. DNA of the CDR3: TGCGCCAGCAGCTACCTAGCGGTGGGACAAAATACGCAGTATTTT. Amino acids: CASSYLAVGQNTQYF.

In this sample, this clonotype turned up a few times. A much larger clone differs by one base, so this may be a read error. The gene calls are TRBV6-5 and TRBJ2-6; D perhaps matches TRBD1 (5 bases). V lost 6 bases and J lost 0, with 9 bases in between. There are 15 residues in the CDR3. Germline V lookup: CDR1 MNHEY, CDR2 SVGAGI. The CDR3 coding sequence is TGTGCCAGCAGGCCCCAGGGCTCTGGGGCCAACGTCCTGACTTTC. Its translation is CASRPQGSGANVLTF.

This clonotype was seen more than once but under ten times. V usage is TRBV12-3 or TRBV12-4 and J usage is TRBJ1-4; 7 nucleotides match TRBD1. The CDR3 has 13 residues. J lost 8 bases, V lost 6 bases, and 6 bases had no gene match. As DNA, the CDR3 is TGTGCCAGCAGCCAGACAGGGACCGAAAAACTGTTTTTT. Its translation: CASSQTGTEKLFF.

Only a few counts were recorded for this clonotype. The chain employs TRBV5-6 and TRBJ1-4, with D possibly TRBD1 on 5 matching bases. From germline, CDR1 is SGHDT and CDR2 YYEEEE. This CDR3 is 16 amino acids long. V was pared by 0 bases and J by 5 bases, with 14 bases between. The CDR3 DNA reads TGTGCCAGCAGCTTGGTAAATTCAGGGAGGAATGAAAAACTGTTTTTT. Translated, it gives CASSLVNSGRNEKLFF. Complete variable domain (other parts from reference TRBV5-6 and TRBJ1-4): DAGVTQSPTHLIKTRGQQVTLRCSPKSGHDTVSWYQQALGQGPQFIFQYYEEEERQRGNFPDRFSGHQFPNYSSELNVNALLLGDSALYLCASSLVNSGRNEKLFFGSGTQLSVL.

This clonotype showed up just a few times. The V call is TRBV20-1, the J call TRBJ1-1, with no clear D. Germline values: CDR1 DFQATT, CDR2 SNEGSKA (reference sequence). The CDR3 covers 11 residues. Between the trimmed V and J ends, which lost 5 bases and 6 bases, there was a span of 10 bases. CDR3 loop: CSADWHAEAFF. In DNA, the CDR3 is TGCAGTGCTGACTGGCACGCTGAAGCTTTCTTT.

As concerns this clonotype: This is likely a read error, given that the CDR3 carries no conserved phenylalanine or tryptophan at its end. The DNA is left out, because the CDR3 cannot be placed on it with certainty; the CDR3 is given as TCRdb lists it. This chain joins TRBV4-1 and TRBJ2-2; the table names TRBD1, a call not compared with the DNA. From its first to its last residue, the CDR3 has 17 amino acids. From germline, CDR1 is MGHRA and CDR2 YSYEKL. The CDR3 loop is CASSREGSGGADGELFG.

This clonotype was detected many times. The chain is built from TRBV7-8 and TRBJ1-1; tentative D call: TRBD1 (5 bases). This CDR3 has 13 amino acids. The V gene's germline CDR1 is SGHVS and CDR2 FQNEAQ. The V end lost 1 base, the J end lost 8 bases, and 11 bases lay between the germline ends. In DNA, the CDR3 is TGTGCCAGCAGCTTAGTGGGGCAGTTCGAAGCTTTCTTT. As protein: CASSLVGQFEAFF.

J is TRBJ2-3 and V is TRBV4-1; 10 positions match TRBD1. With V trimmed by 3 bases and J by 2 bases, 14 bases remained unmatched. The CDR3 covers 19 residues. The germline gives CDR1 MGHRA, CDR2 YSYEKL. This chain's CDR3 is CASSHPPGQGTIFTDTQYF. The CDR3 DNA reads as TGCGCCAGCAGCCACCCCCCGGGACAGGGGACGATATTCACAGATACGCAGTATTTT.

The genes are TRBV29-1 and TRBJ1-1, with D possibly being TRBD1 (6 bases). Germline V gene sequence: CDR1 SQVTM, CDR2 ANQGSEA. The CDR3 is 16 residues long. V shed 1 base and J shed 3 bases, with 18 bases lying between them. The CDR3 loop reads CSVEVEVTGTYTEAFF. The CDR3 DNA follows: TGCAGCGTTGAAGTGGAGGTCACAGGGACATACACTGAAGCTTTCTTT. Filled out from reference TRBV29-1 and TRBJ1-1, the complete variable domain reads SAVISQKPSRDICQRGTSLTIQCQVDSQVTMMFWYRQQPGQSLTLIATANQGSEATYESGFVIDKFPISRPNLTFSTLTVSNMSPEDSSIYLCSVEVEVTGTYTEAFFGQGTRLTVV.